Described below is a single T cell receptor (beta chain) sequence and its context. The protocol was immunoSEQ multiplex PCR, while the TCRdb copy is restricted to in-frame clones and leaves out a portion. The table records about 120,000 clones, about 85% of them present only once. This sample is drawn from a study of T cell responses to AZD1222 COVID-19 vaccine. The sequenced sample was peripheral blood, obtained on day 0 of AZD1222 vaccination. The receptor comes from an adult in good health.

The CDR3: CASSLGVLRDSYEQYF. The CDR3 coding sequence is TGTGCCAGCAGCTTAGGGGTTCTCCGGGACAGCTACGAGCAGTACTTC. The genes are TRBV11-2 and TRBJ2-7; 7 positions match TRBD1. CDR3 length equals 16 residues. V trimming: 1 base; J trimming: 3 bases; junction bases outside the gene matches: 9. Germline lookup yields CDR1 SGHAT and CDR2 FQNNGV.